The 11 T cell receptor beta chains listed next were all sequenced from one sample in a study of blood T cell repertoires in COVID-19. Sequenced by immunoSEQ multiplex PCR; TCRdb stores in-frame clones only, minus some. Of some 120,000 clones listed, over 55% are singletons. Source material: peripheral blood. The receptor set was obtained from a woman in her seventies with acute or convalescent COVID-19.

The chain couples TRBV19 to TRBJ1-5, with 11 bases identical to TRBD1. V dropped 5 bases and J dropped 4; count of bases not matched to a gene: 7. Germline V CDR1 and CDR2: LNHDA, SQIVND (reference sequence). The CDR3 consists of 16 residues. The CDR3 bases are TGTGCCAGTAGTTCACACGGGACAGGGGGGAATCAGCCCCAGCATTTT. The encoded protein is CASSSHGTGGNQPQHF. Combining the CDR3 with reference TRBV19 and TRBJ1-5 gives the whole variable domain DGGITQSPKYLFRKEGQNVTLSCEQNLNHDAMYWYRQDPGQGLRLIYYSQIVNDFQKGDIAEGYSVSREKKESFPLTVTSAQKNPTAFYLCASSSHGTGGNQPQHFGDGTRLSIL.

The rearrangement uses TRBV4-1 and TRBJ2-7; 9 bases map to TRBD2. Germline-derived CDR1 and CDR2 are MGHRA and YSYEKL. The CDR3 totals 18 residues. The junction had 16 bases not matched to a gene; V was cut back by 1 base and J by 6 bases. CDR3 region: CASSQAPRRREGSGEQYF. The CDR3, as DNA: TGCGCCAGCAGCCAAGCTCCCCGACGGCGGGAGGGGAGCGGCGAGCAGTACTTC.

The CDR3 is CATSDETSYEQYF. The CDR3 DNA reads as TGTGCCACCAGTGATGAGACTAGCTACGAGCAGTACTTC. This chain uses TRBV24-1 with TRBJ2-7, with D perhaps matching TRBD2 (6 bases). CDR3 size: 13 residues. The germline V gene has CDR1 KGHDR and CDR2 SFDVKD. Trimming pared 3 bases from V and 3 bases from J, leaving 8 bases between.

The genes are TRBV9 and TRBJ1-3; 7 bases are a match to TRBD1. The length of the CDR3 is 15 residues. The germline gives CDR1 SGDLS, CDR2 YYNGEE. With 1 base clipped from V and 1 base from J, the junction kept 2 bases outside the gene matches. The CDR3 loop reads CASSVTGASGNTIYF. CDR3 sequence (DNA): TGTGCCAGCAGCGTAACAGGGGCTTCTGGAAACACCATATATTTT.

The chain joins TRBV18 to TRBJ2-7; 9 nucleotides match TRBD1. CDR3 length equals 13 residues. Germline V gene data show CDR1 as KGHSH and CDR2 as LQKENI. J was trimmed by 3 bases and V by 4 bases; bases with no gene match: 1. The CDR3 DNA reads TGTGCCAGCTCACGGGACAGGGACTACGAGCAGTACTTC. This gives the protein CASSRDRDYEQYF.

The chain couples TRBV5-8 to TRBJ1-2; 7 nucleotides line up with TRBD1. This CDR3 has 14 amino acids. V gave up 4 bases and J gave up 0 bases; unmatched junction bases: 3. Germline CDR1 and CDR2: SGHTS and YDEGEE. DNA for the CDR3: TGTGCCAGCAGCCGACAGGGCACTAACTATGGCTACACCTTC. Translated, it gives CASSRQGTNYGYTF. Drawing the rest from reference TRBV5-8 and TRBJ1-2, the complete variable domain is EAGVTQSPTHLIKTRGQQATLRCSPISGHTSVYWYQQALGLGLQFLLWYDEGEERNRGNFPPRFSGRQFPNYSSELNVNALELEDSALYLCASSRQGTNYGYTFGSGTRLTVV.

This clone was counted a few times. The chain employs TRBV7-9 and TRBJ2-5; possible D gene TRBD2, 5 bases. Germline values: CDR1 SEHNR, CDR2 FQNEAQ (reference sequence). Trimming removed 6 bases at V and 5 bases at J, with 13 bases between. The CDR3 is 13 amino acids. CDR3 region: CASSVLGWETQYF. The CDR3 coding sequence is TGTGCCAGCAGTGTACTAGGTTGGGAGACCCAGTACTTC.

The sample holds a few counts of this clone. CDR3 sequence reads: CASAGGQGTDEKLFF. The CDR3, as DNA: TGCGCCAGCGCGGGGGGACAGGGGACGGATGAAAAACTGTTTTTT. The chain is built from TRBV4-3 and TRBJ1-4; 10 bases align to TRBD1. The V segment lost 8 bases and the J segment 6 bases; nucleotides outside the gene matches: 9. CDR3 length equals 15 residues. Germline V CDR1 and CDR2: LGHNA, YSLEER.

The chain employs TRBV15 and TRBJ2-1; 16 nucleotides line up with TRBD2. Trimming at V came to 5 bases and at J to 4 bases, leaving 8 bases not matched to a gene. Germline CDR1 reads LNHNV; CDR2 reads YYDKDF (reference sequence). There are 18 residues in the CDR3. CDR3 in DNA: TGTGCCACCAGCCACCGGGGACTAGCGGGGGGGGATTACAATGAGCAGTTCTTC. Its protein product is CATSHRGLAGGDYNEQFF.

The V gene is TRBV7-8, the J gene TRBJ2-1, with 9 bases lining up with TRBD2. The CDR3 has 19 residues. Trimming removed 1 base from V and 2 bases from J; junction bases left unmatched: 12. Germline assignment: CDR1 SGHVS and CDR2 FQNEAQ. CDR3 sequence (DNA): TGTGCCAGCAGCTTAGTAATTCGTGGGGGCGGGAGGGCCTACAATGAGCAGTTCTTC. It codes for CASSLVIRGGGRAYNEQFF.

This clone has only one observation. The CDR3 region has the DNA TGTGCCAGCAGCCTGGGACGGGGGAGAGGAAACACCATATATTTT. Translating gives CASSLGRGRGNTIYF. This rearrangement joins TRBV5-6 to TRBJ1-3; weak D call: TRBD1 (5 bases). The V and J ends lost 4 bases and 4 bases respectively, with 15 bases between them. CDR1 is SGHDT, CDR2 YYEEEE, per germline. This CDR3 comprises 15 residues.